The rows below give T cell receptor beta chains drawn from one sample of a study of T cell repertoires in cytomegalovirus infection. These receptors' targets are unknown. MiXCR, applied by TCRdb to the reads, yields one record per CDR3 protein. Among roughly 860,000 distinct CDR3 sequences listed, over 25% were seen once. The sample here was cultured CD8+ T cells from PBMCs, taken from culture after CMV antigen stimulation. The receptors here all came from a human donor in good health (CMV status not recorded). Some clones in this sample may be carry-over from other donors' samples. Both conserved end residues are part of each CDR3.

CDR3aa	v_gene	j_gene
CASSLERGSSYNEQFF	TRBV28	TRBJ2-1
CASSWERGVYNEQFF	TRBV12-3/TRBV12-4	TRBJ2-1
CASSQEGSQETQYF	TRBV4-2	TRBJ2-5
CASSFGWREMKPQHF	TRBV28	TRBJ1-5
CASTSPRNTEAFF	TRBV7-6	TRBJ1-1
CASRGGAPDTQYF	TRBV2	TRBJ2-3
CSARSVEKLFF	TRBV20-1	TRBJ1-4
CASSLIVGGNTEAFF	TRBV5-5	TRBJ1-1
CASTRDTSNTGELFF	TRBV5-1	TRBJ2-2
CAILTTYNEQFF	TRBV6-6	TRBJ2-1
CASSGRGSNTGELFF	TRBV5-1	TRBJ2-2
CASSLLAGQGAGVLTF	TRBV7-9	TRBJ2-6
CASSLVPGLAGIRNTGELFF	TRBV7-6	TRBJ2-2
CASSSPGGAGVYNEQFF	TRBV7-3	TRBJ2-1
CANSQYRRNEQFF	TRBV6-5	TRBJ2-1
CASSLWTSGGGYNEQFF	TRBV28	TRBJ2-1
CASSMRTGPPSGYGYTF	TRBV19	TRBJ1-2
CASSLPDRSDTQYF	TRBV5-4	TRBJ2-3
CASSLAPRGKQETQYF	TRBV12-3/TRBV12-4	TRBJ2-5
CASSPRTGQQETQYF	TRBV7-9	TRBJ2-5
CASSYTSDRGHLRSGNTIYF	TRBV6-6	TRBJ1-3
CASSHKGGVGNEQFF	TRBV11-2	TRBJ2-1
CASSYPTSSYNSPLHF	TRBV6-2/TRBV6-3	TRBJ1-6
CASSFRRDTIYF	TRBV7-8	TRBJ1-3
CASSTSGTVLGNYGYTF	TRBV28	TRBJ1-2
CASSPPRGGDEKLFF	TRBV7-9	TRBJ1-4
CASSWAFNQPQHF	TRBV6-5	TRBJ1-5
CASKWGLNEQFF	TRBV6-2/TRBV6-3	TRBJ2-1
CASSFSLAGDRTDTQYF	TRBV7-2	TRBJ2-3
CASSQGGESEAFF	TRBV4-1	TRBJ1-1
CASEGTGDDGYTF	TRBV6-2/TRBV6-3	TRBJ1-2
CASSTPGVQPQHF	TRBV7-9	TRBJ1-5
CASSSDSHQPQHF	TRBV11-1	TRBJ1-5
CASSQGVRYEQYF	TRBV6-6	TRBJ2-7
CASSHDRGGTGELFF	TRBV7-6	TRBJ2-2
CASSLALRQNYGYTF	TRBV7-6	TRBJ1-2
CASSPFGGGGNEPQHF	TRBV19	TRBJ1-5
CASSPISERETQYF	TRBV7-9	TRBJ2-5
CASRPRGQGKLDEQFF	TRBV6-6	TRBJ2-1
CSARGLAGRNEQFF	TRBV20-1	TRBJ2-1
CAIKGGRPTDTQYF	TRBV10-3	TRBJ2-3
CASSLYPQGRGYGYTF	TRBV7-6	TRBJ1-2
CASSLFFRETTNSNEQFF	TRBV7-2	TRBJ2-1